The 9 T cell receptor beta chains reported below all come from one sample, sequenced in a study of blood T cell repertoires in COVID-19. Profiling relied on immunoSEQ multiplex PCR, and the TCRdb table lists in-frame clones only, not all of them. Altogether about 50,000 clones are present, 75% to 85% being singletons, with the ten largest covering 15% to 20%. What was sequenced was peripheral blood. The receptors were gathered from a man aged 35 to 55 with acute or convalescent COVID-19.

This chain connects TRBV19 to TRBJ1-2; D is uncertain. Germline-derived CDR1 and CDR2 are LNHDA and SQIVND (reference sequence). V gave up 4 bases and J gave up 8 bases, with 17 bases separating them. The CDR3 has 14 amino acids. CDR3 sequence: CASSNPRRVRGYTF. The DNA of the CDR3 is TGTGCCAGTAGTAACCCCCGGAGGGTTAGAGGCTACACCTTC.

The chain carries TRBV29-1 and TRBJ1-4, with 8 bases matching TRBD1. Germline trimming cut 4 bases from V and 8 bases from J; bases unmatched to any gene: 6. Germline V gene data show CDR1 as SQVTM and CDR2 as ANQGSEA. The CDR3 consists of 13 residues. The CDR3 DNA sequence: TGCAGCGTTGGGGGACAGGAGGGCGAAAAACTGTTTTTT. Translated: CSVGGQEGEKLFF. Together with reference TRBV29-1 and TRBJ1-4, the CDR3 gives the full variable domain: SAVISQKPSRDICQRGTSLTIQCQVDSQVTMMFWYRQQPGQSLTLIATANQGSEATYESGFVIDKFPISRPNLTFSTLTVSNMSPEDSSIYLCSVGGQEGEKLFFGSGTQLSVL.

CDR3 sequence: CASSPLAAETNQPQHF. The CDR3 region has the DNA TGTGCCAGCTCACCCCTGGCGGCAGAGACCAATCAGCCCCAGCATTTT. The chain uses TRBV18 and TRBJ1-5; D uncertain. CDR3 length equals 16 residues. From germline, CDR1 is KGHSH and CDR2 LQKENI. The V end lost 3 bases, the J end lost 3 bases, and 15 bases lay between the germline ends. Supplemented by reference TRBV18 and TRBJ1-5, the full variable domain reads NAGVMQNPRHLVRRRGQEARLRCSPMKGHSHVYWYRQLPEEGLKFMVYLQKENIIDESGMPKERFSAEFPKEGPSILRIQQVVRGDSAAYFCASSPLAAETNQPQHFGDGTRLSIL.

The gene calls are TRBV5-4 and TRBJ1-5; 9 nucleotides match TRBD1. This CDR3 contains 13 residues. J gave up 6 bases and V 4 bases, and 2 bases lay outside the gene matches. Germline CDR1 and CDR2: SGHNT and YYREEE (reference sequence). CDR3 region: CASSQDRGQPQHF. The CDR3 DNA sequence: TGTGCCAGCAGCCAGGACAGGGGTCAGCCCCAGCATTTT. Variable domain in full (rest from reference TRBV5-4 and TRBJ1-5): ETGVTQSPTHLIKTRGQQVTLRCSSQSGHNTVSWYQQALGQGPQFIFQYYREEENGRGNFPPRFSGLQFPNYSSELNVNALELDDSALYLCASSQDRGQPQHFGDGTRLSIL.

The rearrangement links TRBV5-1 to TRBJ2-3, with D perhaps TRBD2 (5 bases). CDR1 and CDR2 from the germline V gene are SGHRS and YFSETQ. The ends were cut back, 0 bases at V and 5 bases at J, with 10 bases in the middle. The CDR3 covers 14 residues. The CDR3 sequence: CASSLGESGDTQYF. The CDR3 region has the DNA TGCGCCAGCAGCTTGGGGGAAAGCGGAGATACGCAGTATTTT.

The count of this clone is one. This chain connects TRBV6-5 to TRBJ2-5; 7 bases map to TRBD1. The trim removed 6 bases at V and 2 bases at J, leaving 3 bases unmatched. Germline V gene data show CDR1 as MNHEY and CDR2 as SVGAGI. The CDR3 extends over 13 amino acids. The CDR3 spells CASRRDRQETQYF. Written as DNA, the CDR3 is TGTGCCAGCAGACGGGACAGACAAGAGACCCAGTACTTC.

This chain connects TRBV7-8 to TRBJ1-1; no clear D. Germline lookup yields CDR1 SGHVS and CDR2 FQNEAQ. This CDR3 comprises 13 residues. V lost 6 bases to trimming and J lost 5 bases, with 13 bases between them. This CDR3 reads CASSSTGKTEAFF. In DNA form, the CDR3 reads TGTGCCAGCAGTTCTACGGGGAAGACTGAAGCTTTCTTT.

The V gene is TRBV19, the J gene TRBJ2-5; 8 positions match TRBD2. Germline V gene lookup returns CDR1 LNHDA and CDR2 SQIVND (reference sequence). Trimming cost V 5 bases and J 4 bases; bases outside gene matches: 6. The length of the CDR3 is 14 residues. The CDR3 is CASSDRAGGETQYF. The CDR3 DNA sequence: TGTGCCAGTAGTGATCGGGCGGGGGGAGAGACCCAGTACTTC.

This rearrangement joins TRBV3-1 (or the pseudogene TRBV3-2) to TRBJ2-1; TRBD1 aligns across 8 bases. V trimming: 0 bases; J trimming: 7 bases; junction bases outside the gene matches: 8. CDR3 length equals 16 residues. Germline V gene data show CDR1 as LGHDT and CDR2 as YNNKEL (reference sequence). CDR3 sequence: CASSQDLRTGNNEQFF. CDR3 nucleotides: TGTGCCAGCAGCCAAGATCTAAGGACAGGGAATAATGAGCAGTTCTTC.